Reported below is one TCR beta chain. The antigen is unknown. Donors comprised healthy HIV-negative adults lacking recent acute infections or vaccinations. Germline V gene lookup returns CDR1 MNHNS and CDR2 SASEGT. The length of the CDR3 is 15 residues. Trimming cost V 4 bases and J 3 bases, with 14 bases left between them. This sample was taken from a study of shared clonotypes between healthy human individuals. Study observations and caveats: It was anticipated that sequencing depth would influence how many clonotypes donors shared.

Several immunoSEQ 96-well plates shared each subset's DNA, each plate a replicate. Measured with immunoSEQ multiplex PCR; TCRdb has only the in-frame clones, and not every one. The repertoire consists of fewer than 600,000 clones, with about four fifths occurring once and the leading ten covering about an eighth. This receptor was identified in a woman between 40 and 50 years old in good health. Some clones in this sample may be carry-over from other donors' samples. Input material: PBMCs. This chain links TRBV6-1 with TRBJ2-3, with D tentatively TRBD1 (5 bases). CDR3 sequence reads: CASSGLGRDTDTQYF. CDR3 sequence (DNA): TGTGCCAGCAGTGGATTGGGCAGGGATACAGATACGCAGTATTTT.